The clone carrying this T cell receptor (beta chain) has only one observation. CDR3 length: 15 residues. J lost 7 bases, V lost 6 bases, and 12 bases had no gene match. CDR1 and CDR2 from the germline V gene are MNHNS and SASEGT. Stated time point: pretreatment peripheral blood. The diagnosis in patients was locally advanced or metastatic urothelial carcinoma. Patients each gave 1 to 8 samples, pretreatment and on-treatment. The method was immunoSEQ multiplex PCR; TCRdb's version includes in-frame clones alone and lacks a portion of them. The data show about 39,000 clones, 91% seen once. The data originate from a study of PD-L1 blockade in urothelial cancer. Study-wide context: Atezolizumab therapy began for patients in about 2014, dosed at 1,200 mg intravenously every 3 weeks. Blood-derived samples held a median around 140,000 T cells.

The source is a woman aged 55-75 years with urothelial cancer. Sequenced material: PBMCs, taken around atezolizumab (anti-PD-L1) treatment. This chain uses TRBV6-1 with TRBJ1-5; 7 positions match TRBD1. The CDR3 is CASRDPGGRWQPQHF. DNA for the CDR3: TGTGCCAGCAGAGATCCAGGGGGACGATGGCAGCCCCAGCATTTT.